What follows is one TCR beta chain and its context. Its antigen is not known. These data are taken from a study of cytomegalovirus exposure and HLA in healthy donors. General study findings and limits: For TCR beta chains, V- and J-gene trimming was later linked to a missense DCLRE1C variant. Reports showed the classifier diagnosing cytomegalovirus status with high specificity and sensitivity.

PCR was performed using 60 Vbeta and 13 Jbeta primers. Measured with immunoSEQ multiplex PCR; TCRdb has only the in-frame clones, and not every one. The sample holds around 79,000 clones; roughly 73% are singletons and the top ten take approximately 16%. V shed 5 bases, J shed 1 base, and the junction held 12 bases outside the gene matches. CDR1 is MDHEN, CDR2 SYDVKM, per germline. The CDR3 extends over 17 amino acids. The clonotype comes from a woman in her forties in good health and CMV-seropositive. The chain couples TRBV28 to TRBJ2-7, with 9 bases identical to TRBD1. The specimen was PBMCs. CDR3 bases: TGTGCCAGCAGTCCCGGGGTCGGGACAGGGAATTCCTACGAGCAGTACTTC. This translates into CASSPGVGTGNSYEQYF.